Listed below are T cell receptor beta chains from one sample, sequenced in a study of T cells in Graves' hyperthyroidism and ophthalmopathy. One entry per CDR3 protein results from TCRdb running MiXCR on the multiplex PCR reads. The sample yields about 560,000 distinct CDR3 sequences, 15% to 20% seen once. Sequencing input: blood. Receptors originate from a woman between 18 and 29 years old with Graves' hyperthyroidism. Both conserved end residues are part of each CDR3. Each record gives: clone size, J gene, D gene, V gene, CDR3 DNA, CDR3 protein. D genes are given only for firm matches. The listing skips clone size in some rows; elsewhere it reads once, few, many or a size class.

>-|TRBJ2-1|TRBD2|TRBV3-1
TGTGCCAGCAGCCGGACTAGCGGGAGGAATATTTACAATGAGCAGTTCTTC
CASSRTSGRNIYNEQFF
>many|TRBJ2-3|-|TRBV11-3
TGTGCCAGCAGCGAGGGATTTAGCACAGATACGCAGTATTTT
CASSEGFSTDTQYF
>-|TRBJ2-1|TRBD1|TRBV7-9
TGTGCCAGCAGCTTAGTCGGGACAGGGAACTACAATGAGCAGTTCTTC
CASSLVGTGNYNEQFF
>-|TRBJ1-5|TRBD1|TRBV20-1
TGCAGTGCTAGAGGCCGGACAGGCCGCAATCAGCCCCAGCATTTT
CSARGRTGRNQPQHF
>many|TRBJ2-7|TRBD2|TRBV28
TGTGCCAGCAGTCCAACGCCGGGACTAGTCTACGAGCAGTACTTC
CASSPTPGLVYEQYF
>many|TRBJ1-5|-|TRBV20-1
TGCAGTGCTAGAGAAGGTGGGGGTCAGCCCCAGCATTTT
CSAREGGGQPQHF
>many|TRBJ2-2|-|TRBV20-1
TGCAGTGCCCCCGACCCTAACACCGGGGAGCTGTTTTTT
CSAPDPNTGELFF
>-|TRBJ1-5|-|TRBV19
TGTGCCAGTAGTATCGCAGGTCAGCCCCAGCATTTT
CASSIAGQPQHF
>few|TRBJ1-2|-|TRBV20-1
TGCAGTGCCGGAATTTCCGACAGACACGATGGCTACACCTTC
CSAGISDRHDGYTF
>many|TRBJ2-3|-|TRBV2
TGTGCCAGCAGTGGTGGGACGGTTAGCACAGATACGCAGTATTTT
CASSGGTVSTDTQYF
>many|TRBJ2-2|-|TRBV11-2
TGTGCCAGCAGCAAAGGGGGCACCGGGGAGCTGTTTTTT
CASSKGGTGELFF
>many|TRBJ2-3|-|TRBV7-9
TGTGCCAGCAGCCCGGAAGGCCGGACAGATACGCAGTATTTT
CASSPEGRTDTQYF
>many|TRBJ2-3|TRBD2|TRBV20-1
TGCAGTGCTGATTTCACTAGCGGAAACACAGATACGCAGTATTTT
CSADFTSGNTDTQYF
>many|TRBJ1-1|-|TRBV27
TGTGCCAGCAGTTTGTTGGGGAGGACTGAAGCTTTCTTT
CASSLLGRTEAFF
>-|TRBJ2-7|TRBD1|TRBV4-3
TGCGCCAGCAGCCAAGATGTGGTACGAGGACAGGGCCGTGGAAAGTACGAGCAGTACTTC
CASSQDVVRGQGRGKYEQYF
>-|TRBJ2-2|-|TRBV25-1
TGTGCCAGCATGGAAGGTGGGGCGCCCGGGGAGCTGTTTTTT
CASMEGGAPGELFF
>many|TRBJ2-1|-|TRBV3-1
TGTGCCAGCAGCGACGGGTCCTCCTACAATGAGCAGTTCTTC
CASSDGSSYNEQFF
>-|TRBJ1-1|-|TRBV19
TGTGCCAGTAGTATCTATGGGAACACTGAAGCTTTCTTT
CASSIYGNTEAFF
>few|TRBJ2-7|-|TRBV24-1
TGTGCCACCGGGGACGGCTCCTACGAGCAGTACTTC
CATGDGSYEQYF
>few|TRBJ2-7|TRBD1|TRBV20-1
TGCAGTGCTCCTCAGCTCCCTTTGGGACAGGGAGGGCCCGGATACGAGCAGTACTTC
CSAPQLPLGQGGPGYEQYF
>few|TRBJ2-7|-|TRBV29-1
TGCAGCGTTGAGGCGGACTCCTACGAGCAGTACTTC
CSVEADSYEQYF
>-|TRBJ1-5|-|TRBV12-3/TRBV12-4
TGTGCCAGCAGTGACCGATTGGGGGGGAGCAATCAGCCCCAGCATTTT
CASSDRLGGSNQPQHF
>few|TRBJ2-1|TRBD2|TRBV28
TGTGCCAGCGCCCGCACTAGCGGGAGCTATGAGCAGTTCTTC
CASARTSGSYEQFF
>few|TRBJ1-2|-|TRBV9
TGTGCCAGCAGCGTGGGTACTAACTATGGCTACACCTTC
CASSVGTNYGYTF
>few|TRBJ2-5|TRBD2|TRBV7-9
TGTGCCAGCATCCCGGGACTAGCGGGAGTCGGAGAGACCCAGTACTTC
CASIPGLAGVGETQYF
>many|TRBJ2-5|-|TRBV2
TGTGCCAGCACCCAGGCGTTGGGCCAAGAGACCCAGTACTTC
CASTQALGQETQYF